Listed below are T cell receptor beta chains from one sample, sequenced in a study of T cell responses to AZD1222 COVID-19 vaccine. Produced via immunoSEQ multiplex PCR; TCRdb's table is partial and in-frame only. The data hold around 100,000 clones, with 93% observed a single time. The material was peripheral blood, obtained on day 0 of AZD1222 vaccination. The receptor set was obtained from an adult in good health. Each CDR3 is given with its conserved first and last residue. A D gene is named only where the DNA matches it firmly. Size tells how often a clone was seen (once, few, many) or the class of an expanded clone, and some rows leave it out.

clone_size	d_call	v_call	j_call	cdr3_aa	cdr3_nt
-	TRBD2	TRBV4-2	TRBJ2-1	CASSHQTSGTYNEQFF	TGTGCCAGCAGCCACCAAACTAGCGGGACTTACAATGAGCAGTTCTTC
-	-	TRBV5-4	TRBJ2-3	CASSWLGTDTQYF	TGTGCCAGCAGCTGGTTGGGAACAGATACGCAGTATTTT
few	TRBD1	TRBV29-1	TRBJ1-1	CSVADRGRTEAFF	TGCAGCGTTGCTGACAGGGGCAGGACTGAAGCTTTCTTT
-	TRBD2	TRBV24-1	TRBJ2-2	CATSDPGTSGDPGELFF	TGTGCCACCAGTGACCCAGGGACTAGCGGAGATCCGGGGGAGCTGTTTTTT
-	-	TRBV7-8	TRBJ1-5	CASSRADRKDQPQHF	TGTGCCAGCAGCCGCGCCGACAGGAAAGATCAGCCCCAGCATTTT
-	-	TRBV5-1	TRBJ2-7	CASRLGVEQYF	TGCGCCAGCAGATTAGGGGTCGAGCAGTACTTC
-	TRBD2	TRBV24-1	TRBJ2-2	CATSDLKAGGDTGELFF	TGTGCCACCAGTGATTTGAAGGCGGGAGGGGACACCGGGGAGCTGTTTTTT
-	-	TRBV1	TRBJ2-1	CTSRGLVYEQFF	TGCACCAGCAGGGGACTTGTGTATGAGCAGTTCTTC
-	-	TRBV5-1	TRBJ2-2	CASSPRQGRTGELFF	TGCGCCAGCAGCCCGAGGCAGGGCAGAACCGGGGAGCTGTTTTTT
-	TRBD1	TRBV5-1	TRBJ2-2	CASSLRTGGMTGELFF	TGCGCCAGCAGCCTACGGACAGGGGGAATGACCGGGGAGCTGTTTTTT
-	-	TRBV19	TRBJ2-3	CASSTDRDTDTQYF	TGTGCCAGTAGTACTGACCGAGACACAGATACGCAGTATTTT
-	TRBD1	TRBV28	TRBJ1-2	CASSFTGAIILRGYTF	TGTGCCAGCAGTTTTACAGGGGCGATCATTCTTCGTGGCTACACCTTC
-	TRBD2	TRBV5-4	TRBJ2-3	CASSLAGRAGGDTQYF	TGTGCCAGCAGCTTGGCCGGGCGGGCGGGGGGAGATACGCAGTATTTT
-	-	TRBV30	TRBJ2-2	CACRLRDRGLPGELFF	TGTGCCTGTCGTCTGCGGGATAGGGGCCTGCCCGGGGAGCTGTTTTTT
-	-	TRBV10-3	TRBJ2-1	CAIGGSYNEQFF	TGTGCCATCGGTGGCTCCTACAATGAGCAGTTCTTC
once	TRBD1	TRBV5-1	TRBJ2-1	CASSLTGGHNEQFF	TGCGCCAGCAGCTTGACAGGGGGCCACAATGAGCAGTTCTTC
once	-	TRBV9	TRBJ2-1	CASSVGGWDNEQFF	TGTGCCAGCAGCGTAGGTGGTTGGGACAATGAGCAGTTCTTC
-	TRBD1	TRBV6-2/TRBV6-3	TRBJ2-1	CASSLRGRGYEQFF	TGTGCCAGCAGTTTAAGGGGGCGCGGCTATGAGCAGTTCTTC
-	-	TRBV7-8	TRBJ1-5	CASSPRRGRSQPQHF	TGTGCCAGCAGCCCACGGAGGGGAAGGAGTCAGCCCCAGCATTTT
-	TRBD1	TRBV5-1	TRBJ2-5	CASRLGTGGRETQYF	TGCGCCAGCAGGCTGGGGACAGGGGGCCGAGAGACCCAGTACTTC
-	-	TRBV5-1	TRBJ1-1	CASSLGVVNTEAFF	TGCGCCAGCAGCTTAGGGGTAGTGAACACTGAAGCTTTCTTT
-	-	TRBV18	TRBJ2-1	CASSPDRAGYNEQFF	TGTGCCAGCTCACCAGACCGGGCCGGGTACAATGAGCAGTTCTTC
-	TRBD1	TRBV5-1	TRBJ2-7	CASSPTGGVYEQYF	TGCGCCAGTTCGCCTACAGGGGGTGTCTACGAGCAGTACTTC
-	TRBD1	TRBV2	TRBJ2-2	CASSLQGSDLGELFF	TGTGCCAGCAGCCTACAGGGGTCGGACCTCGGGGAGCTGTTTTTT
-	-	TRBV7-2	TRBJ2-3	CASNVGQDTQYF	TGTGCCAGCAACGTAGGTCAGGACACGCAGTATTTT
-	-	TRBV6-2/TRBV6-3	TRBJ2-7	CASSYPIWPDSYEQYF	TGTGCCAGCAGTTACCCGATCTGGCCGGATTCCTACGAGCAGTACTTC
-	-	TRBV19	TRBJ1-2	CASSTVRTLANYGYTF	TGTGCCAGTAGTACGGTCAGGACTCTAGCTAACTATGGCTACACCTTC
-	TRBD2	TRBV2	TRBJ2-5	CASSEALGQGMDSGRPGIRTQYF	TGTGCCAGCAGTGAAGCGCTGGGCCAGGGGATGGATAGCGGGAGGCCGGGGATAAGAACCCAGTACTTC
few	-	TRBV19	TRBJ1-5	CATGNPRWSNQPQHF	TGTGCCACCGGAAACCCGAGGTGGAGCAATCAGCCCCAGCATTTT
-	-	TRBV9	TRBJ2-3	CASSVGSSPYTDTQYF	TGTGCCAGCAGCGTAGGGAGTAGTCCTTACACAGATACGCAGTATTTT
medium-sized	-	TRBV27	TRBJ2-1	CASSTGAISSYNEQFF	TGTGCCAGCAGTACGGGGGCTATAAGCTCCTACAATGAGCAGTTCTTC
-	-	TRBV23-1	TRBJ1-2	CAIRSYTF	TGCGCCATCCGGAGCTACACCTTC
-	-	TRBV15	TRBJ2-7	CATSRELGYEQYF	TGTGCCACCAGCAGAGAATTGGGCTACGAGCAGTACTTC
-	-	TRBV6-5	TRBJ1-2	CASSYSWGLYGYTF	TGTGCCAGCAGTTACTCGTGGGGGCTCTATGGCTACACCTTC
-	-	TRBV18	TRBJ2-5	CASSPPDTQETQYF	TGTGCCAGCTCACCACCCGACACTCAAGAGACCCAGTACTTC
-	-	TRBV3-1/TRBV3-2	TRBJ1-2	CASSQAGNYGYTF	TGTGCCAGCAGCCAAGCCGGGAACTATGGCTACACCTTC
few	TRBD1	TRBV6-1	TRBJ2-3	CASSEGQGADTQYF	TGTGCCAGCAGTGAGGGACAGGGGGCAGATACGCAGTATTTT
-	-	TRBV2	TRBJ2-5	CASTVQETQYF	TGTGCCAGCACAGTCCAAGAGACCCAGTACTTC
-	-	TRBV29-1	TRBJ1-2	CSVDLGYGYTF	TGCAGCGTTGATTTGGGATATGGCTACACCTTC
-	-	TRBV18	TRBJ1-5	CASSLRNQPQHF	TGTGCCAGCTCACTTCGGAATCAGCCCCAGCATTTT
-	TRBD2	TRBV3-1/TRBV3-2	TRBJ2-2	CASSQAGGFSGELFF	TGTGCCAGCAGCCAAGCGGGAGGTTTCTCCGGGGAGCTGTTTTTT
-	-	TRBV7-9	TRBJ1-5	CASSEADGKSNQPQHF	TGTGCCAGCAGCGAGGCGGATGGAAAAAGCAATCAGCCCCAGCATTTT
-	-	TRBV10-1	TRBJ1-6	CASYFSPLHF	TGCGCCAGCTATTTCTCACCCCTCCACTTT
-	-	TRBV27	TRBJ1-1	CASSGNVAEAFF	TGTGCCAGTTCCGGGAACGTCGCTGAGGCTTTCTTT
once	-	TRBV18	TRBJ2-2	CASSLPGRRGSGELFF	TGTGCCAGCTCACTTCCGGGACGCAGAGGCTCCGGGGAGCTGTTTTTT
-	TRBD1	TRBV24-1	TRBJ2-2	CATSDPTGGWTGELFF	TGTGCCACCAGTGATCCGACAGGGGGCTGGACCGGGGAGCTGTTTTTT
-	TRBD1	TRBV4-1	TRBJ1-2	CASSTTGASNYGYTF	TGCGCCAGCAGCACTACAGGGGCCTCTAACTATGGCTACACCTTC
-	-	TRBV7-2	TRBJ2-5	CASGSGSGSQETQYF	TGTGCCAGCGGCTCAGGGAGCGGATCACAAGAGACCCAGTACTTC
-	TRBD2	TRBV12-3/TRBV12-4	TRBJ2-7	CASSSPLADEQYF	TGTGCCAGCAGTTCCCCACTAGCGGACGAGCAGTACTTC
-	-	TRBV7-9	TRBJ2-7	CASSRSYEQYF	TGTGCCAGCAGCCGGAGCTACGAGCAGTACTTC
-	TRBD1	TRBV7-9	TRBJ2-5	CASSLGQAMETQYF	TGTGCCAGCAGCCTTGGACAGGCGATGGAGACCCAGTACTTC
-	TRBD1	TRBV3-1/TRBV3-2	TRBJ1-2	CASGAGTASNYGYTF	TGTGCCAGCGGGGCGGGGACAGCCTCTAACTATGGCTACACCTTC
once	-	TRBV7-9	TRBJ2-5	CASSLVQGDQETQYF	TGTGCCAGCAGCTTAGTCCAGGGCGACCAAGAGACCCAGTACTTC